This TCR beta chain was documented in a study of blood T cell repertoires in COVID-19. Background on the study: Some COVID-19 samples were acute and others convalescent; all came from the United States, Italy and Spain. T cells, B-cell-depleted T cells, or PBMCs provided the cDNA or gDNA that served as material.

The repertoire was sequenced with immunoSEQ multiplex PCR; TCRdb's copy has only in-frame clones and lacks some. The sample shows 200,000 to 300,000 clones, around 85% of them seen only once. Trimming left V 6 bases short and J 7 bases short, with 10 bases between. The germline CDR1 and CDR2 sequences are MDHEN and SYDVKM. The CDR3 length is 12 residues. The sequenced material came from peripheral blood. The TCR sequence derives from a woman aged 80 or older with acute or convalescent COVID-19. The chain is built from TRBV28 and TRBJ1-5; possibly TRBD1 for D (5 bases). CDR3: CASRPGWQPQHF. For the CDR3, the DNA is TGTGCCAGCAGACCAGGGTGGCAGCCCCAGCATTTT.